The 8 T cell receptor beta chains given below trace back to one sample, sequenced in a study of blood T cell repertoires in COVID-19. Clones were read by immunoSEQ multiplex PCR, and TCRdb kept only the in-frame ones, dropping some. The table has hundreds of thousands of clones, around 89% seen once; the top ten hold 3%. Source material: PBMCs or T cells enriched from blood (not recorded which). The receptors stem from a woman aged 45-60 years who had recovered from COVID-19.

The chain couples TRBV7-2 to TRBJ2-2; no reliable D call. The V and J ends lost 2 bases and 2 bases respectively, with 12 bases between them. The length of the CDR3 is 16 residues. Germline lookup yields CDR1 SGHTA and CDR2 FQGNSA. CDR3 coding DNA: TGTGCCAGCAGCTTAAGGTGGCAGACTAACACCGGGGAGCTGTTTTTT. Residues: CASSLRWQTNTGELFF.

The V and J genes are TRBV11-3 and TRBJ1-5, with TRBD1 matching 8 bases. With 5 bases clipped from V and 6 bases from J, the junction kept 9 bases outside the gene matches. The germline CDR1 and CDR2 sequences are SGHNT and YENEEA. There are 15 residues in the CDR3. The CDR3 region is CASSPPQGAGQPQHF. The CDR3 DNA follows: TGTGCCAGCAGCCCACCCCAGGGGGCAGGTCAGCCCCAGCATTTT.

This CDR3 reads CSASSYGYTF. In DNA form, the CDR3 reads TGCAGTGCTTCCAGCTATGGCTACACCTTC. V and J are TRBV20-1 and TRBJ1-2; no clear D. CDR1 DFQATT and CDR2 SNEGSKA come from the germline V gene (reference sequence). The CDR3 totals 10 residues. The V end lost 5 bases, the J end lost 4 bases, and 5 bases lay between the germline ends.

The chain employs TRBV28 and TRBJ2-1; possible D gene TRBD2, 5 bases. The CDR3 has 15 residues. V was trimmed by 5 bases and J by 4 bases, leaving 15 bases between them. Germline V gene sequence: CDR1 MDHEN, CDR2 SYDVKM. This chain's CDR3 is CASSVSGSGYNEQFF. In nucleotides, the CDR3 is TGTGCCAGCAGTGTGTCGGGGTCGGGTTACAATGAGCAGTTCTTC.

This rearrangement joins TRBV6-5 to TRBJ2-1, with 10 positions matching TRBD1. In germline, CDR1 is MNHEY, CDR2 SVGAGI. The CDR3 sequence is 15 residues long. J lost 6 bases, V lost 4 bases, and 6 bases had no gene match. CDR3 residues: CASSWRDRGINEQFF. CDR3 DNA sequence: TGTGCCAGCAGTTGGCGGGACAGGGGTATCAATGAGCAGTTCTTC.

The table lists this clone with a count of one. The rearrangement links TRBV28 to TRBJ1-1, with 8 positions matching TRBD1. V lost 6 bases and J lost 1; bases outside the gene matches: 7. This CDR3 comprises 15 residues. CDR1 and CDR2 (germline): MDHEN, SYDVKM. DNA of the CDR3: TGTGCCAGCAGAACGGGACAGGAGCAGAACACTGAAGCTTTCTTT. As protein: CASRTGQEQNTEAFF.

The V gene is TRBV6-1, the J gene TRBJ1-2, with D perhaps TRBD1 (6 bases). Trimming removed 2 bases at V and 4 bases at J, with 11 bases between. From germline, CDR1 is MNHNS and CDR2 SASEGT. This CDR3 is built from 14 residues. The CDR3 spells CASSELTGTYGYTF. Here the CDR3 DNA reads TGTGCCAGCAGTGAACTTACAGGGACCTATGGCTACACCTTC.

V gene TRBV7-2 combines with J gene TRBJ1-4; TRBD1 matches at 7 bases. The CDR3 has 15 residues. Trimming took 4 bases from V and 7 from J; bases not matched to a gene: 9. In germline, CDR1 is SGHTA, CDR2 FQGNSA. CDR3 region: CASSSTGDGAEKLFF. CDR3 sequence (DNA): TGTGCCAGCAGCTCTACAGGGGATGGAGCTGAAAAACTGTTTTTT.